The 11 T cell receptor beta chains listed next were all sequenced from one sample in a study of T cells in Graves' hyperthyroidism and ophthalmopathy. TCR beta CDR3 sequences were amplified from RNA transcripts. A set of HTBI primers served as the primers for a first-round RT-PCR of the TCR CDR3. TCRdb re-called the multiplex PCR reads with MiXCR, one entry per CDR3 protein. The repertoire holds approximately 570,000 distinct CDR3 sequences, about 20% seen once, with 47% in the top ten. The specimen sequenced was blood. The receptors derive from a man in his forties with Graves' ophthalmopathy.

This clonotype showed up many times. At one end the junction does not follow the germline gene, possibly because of a read error. This sequence joins TRBV28 and TRBJ2-1; 10 bases are shared with TRBD2. The CDR3 extends over 16 amino acids. Germline V gene data show CDR1 as MDHEN and CDR2 as SYDVKM. The CDR3 region is CASSNPSGSSYNKQFF. The CDR3 DNA is TGTGCCAGCAGTAACCCTAGCGGGAGCTCCTACAATAAGCAGTTCTTC.

This clonotype has at least ten counts. The chain combines TRBV18 with TRBJ1-5; D is unresolved. Germline CDR1 reads KGHSH; CDR2 reads LQKENI. V lost 0 bases to trimming and J lost 0 bases, with 3 bases between them. This CDR3 is 14 amino acids long. Here the CDR3 DNA reads TGTGCCAGCTCACCACCGGGTAGCAATCAGCCCCAGCATTTT. It is translated as CASSPPGSNQPQHF.

J is TRBJ2-1 and V is TRBV6-1; a possible D gene is TRBD1 (6 bases). Trimming took off 2 bases at V and 3 bases at J, with 14 bases between the two ends. Germline loops: CDR1 MNHNS, CDR2 SASEGT. This CDR3 region has 16 residues. CDR3 region: CASSETAPGDYNEQFF. CDR3 sequence (DNA): TGTGCCAGCAGTGAAACGGCGCCAGGGGACTACAATGAGCAGTTCTTC.

This clonotype was seen more than once but under ten times. V gene TRBV5-1 combines with J gene TRBJ2-7; D remains ambiguous. Germline assignment: CDR1 SGHRS and CDR2 YFSETQ. This CDR3 has 15 residues. Trimming took 0 bases from V and 4 from J, leaving 14 bases between them. CDR3 sequence reads: CASSLGGEWLYEQYF. The CDR3 coding sequence is TGCGCCAGCAGCTTGGGCGGTGAGTGGCTTTACGAGCAGTACTTC.

This clonotype appeared a few times. The V gene is TRBV5-8, the J gene TRBJ2-3; D possibly matches TRBD1 or TRBD2 (5 bases each). Germline CDR1 reads SGHTS; CDR2 reads YDEGEE. Deletions cut 1 base from V and 4 bases from J, with 10 bases between. The CDR3 runs 14 residues. The CDR3 protein is CASSLRDGADTQYF. The CDR3 DNA is TGTGCCAGCAGCTTGCGGGACGGGGCAGATACGCAGTATTTT.

The chain carries TRBV3-1 and TRBJ1-2; 7 bases map to TRBD1. The germline gives CDR1 LGHDT, CDR2 YNNKEL (reference sequence). J lost 6 bases, V lost 0 bases, and 4 bases had no gene match. CDR3 size: 14 residues. The CDR3 DNA reads as TGTGCCAGCAGCCAAGAGAACAGGGGACATGGCTACACCTTC. Its translation is CASSQENRGHGYTF. Full variable domain (remainder filled in from reference TRBV3-1 and TRBJ1-2): DTAVSQTPKYLVTQMGNDKSIKCEQNLGHDTMYWYKQDSKKFLKIMFSYNNKELIINETVPNRFSPKSPDKAHLNLHINSLELGDSAVYFCASSQENRGHGYTFGSGTRLTVV.

This clonotype was found many times. This chain's CDR3 is CASSPRHEETQYF. CDR3 coding DNA: TGTGCCAGCTCACCACGGCACGAGGAGACCCAGTACTTC. V is TRBV18 and J is TRBJ2-5; D gene ambiguous. Per germline, CDR1 KGHSH and CDR2 LQKENI. V lost 1 base and J 5 bases, leaving 8 bases between the germline ends. This CDR3 spans 13 amino acids.

The J gene is TRBJ2-7, the V gene TRBV7-2; 7 positions match TRBD1. J was trimmed by 2 bases and V by 5 bases; bases with no gene match: 18. Germline values: CDR1 SGHTA, CDR2 FQGNSA. This CDR3 has 18 amino acids. The CDR3 region is CASSLWWDRSMNAYEQYF. CDR3 nucleotides: TGTGCCAGCAGCCTCTGGTGGGACAGATCGATGAACGCCTACGAGCAGTACTTC.

This clonotype has just a few counts. The chain recombines TRBV14 with TRBJ2-2; maybe TRBD2 (5 bases). The CDR3 sequence is 16 residues long. Germline V CDR1 and CDR2: SGHDN, FVKESK. V was cut by 4 bases and J by 3 bases, with 15 bases left in between. CDR3 sequence (DNA): TGTGCCAGCAGCCCACCTAGCCTTACTTACACCGGGGAGCTGTTTTTT. This encodes CASSPPSLTYTGELFF.

V and J are TRBV6-1 and TRBJ1-2; the D gene is possibly TRBD1 (5 bases). The germline V and J ends were trimmed by 5 bases and 3 bases, with 13 bases remaining between them. CDR3 size: 14 residues. Germline values: CDR1 MNHNS, CDR2 SASEGT. The CDR3 loop reads CASSQPGPYYGYTF. DNA for the CDR3: TGTGCCAGCAGTCAGCCGGGACCTTACTATGGCTACACCTTC.

This clonotype was observed a single time. CDR3 nucleotides: TGCGCCAGCAGCGCGACTAGCGTCACCGGGGAGCTGTTTTTT. Translating gives CASSATSVTGELFF. The chain combines TRBV5-1 with TRBJ2-2; 8 bases match TRBD2. Germline lookup yields CDR1 SGHRS and CDR2 YFSETQ. This CDR3 has 14 residues. Trimming removed 4 bases from V and 4 bases from J; junction bases left unmatched: 3.